This paragraph reports one TCR beta chain. This sample is drawn from a study of technical replicates of blood from a handful of donors. Sequencing was performed with immunoSEQ multiplex PCR; in TCRdb, only in-frame clones are kept and a portion is missing. The table records under 95,000 clones, less than 95% of them present only once. The CDR3 is 16 amino acids. After removal of 3 bases from V and 2 bases from J, the junction contained 12 bases not matched to a gene. Per the germline V gene, CDR1 is SQVTM and CDR2 is ANQGSEA. The sequencing sample was made of T cells isolated from PBMCs. The rearrangement uses TRBV29-1 and TRBJ2-7, with 8 bases identical to TRBD1. The TCR originated in a human donor in good health. CDR3 nucleotide sequence: TGCAGCGTTGACGACAGGGGTGGTTCATCTACCTACGAGCAGTACTTC. Residues: CSVDDRGGSSTYEQYF.